The clone carrying this T cell receptor beta chain was seen repeatedly, ten times or more. Antigen unknown. With molecular barcodes, quantitative 5'-RACE was used to make the TCR beta libraries. TCRdb called the 5' RACE reads again in MiXCR, with one record for every CDR3 protein. In the table there are 150,000 to 200,000 distinct CDR3 sequences, under 35% of which are singletons. Trimming shortened V by 3 bases and J by 0 bases, and 8 bases separated the two germline ends. The CDR3 consists of 13 residues. In germline, CDR1 is DFQATT, CDR2 SNEGSKA (reference sequence). The data are from a study of CD8 T cells in ankylosing spondylitis. Findings of the study overall: Peripheral blood held disease-linked clones only at relatively low frequency, and these were CD8+. The authors reported significant enrichment of disease-linked clones in matched ankylosing spondylitis synovial fluid.

Sequenced material: synovial fluid, either unsorted or a sorted T cell fraction (not recorded which). The TCR sequence derives from a male donor with ankylosing spondylitis. V usage is TRBV20-1 and J usage is TRBJ1-1; a weak D match, TRBD1 (5 bases). The CDR3 spells CSARQTVNTEAFF. The CDR3 DNA sequence: TGCAGTGCTAGGCAGACAGTGAACACTGAAGCTTTCTTT.